The source of this T cell receptor beta chain is a study of T-cell reconstitution after alpha-beta-depleted transplantation in children. Study-wide findings and caveats: As was reported, about two months after transplant, alpha-beta T cells came from several hundred expanded graft clones.

The germline CDR1 and CDR2 sequences are DFQATT and SNEGSKA (reference sequence). V lost 6 bases and J lost 7; bases outside the gene matches: 8. There are 13 residues in the CDR3. Unique molecular identifiers tagged the TCRbeta library. TCRdb re-called the PCR reads with MiXCR, one entry per CDR3 protein. The sample includes 150,000 to 200,000 distinct CDR3 sequences, more than 9.5% of them seen just once. This clonotype has a count of ten or more. Its specificity is unknown. This chain uses TRBV20-1 with TRBJ2-1, with 8 nucleotides matching TRBD2. This TCR was recovered from a boy aged 2 to 10 with acute myeloid leukemia, due to receive a stem cell transplant. This sample comprised PBMCs, obtained before TCRalphabeta/CD19-depleted stem cell transplant. The CDR3 reads CSARRLARNEQFF. The CDR3 region has the DNA TGCAGTGCCAGACGACTAGCGAGGAATGAGCAGTTCTTC.